The 17 T cell receptor beta chains in this list originate from one sample, sequenced in a study of T cell clones after liver transplantation. TCRdb's copy holds only in-frame clones and misses some; the assay was immunoSEQ multiplex PCR. Of about 74,000 clones listed, roughly 80% are singletons. Sequenced material: CD4+ T cells from blood, taken before liver transplant. The receptors stem from a human donor who received a liver transplant.

The J gene is TRBJ1-5, the V gene TRBV27; weak D call: TRBD1 (5 bases). V was pared by 6 bases and J by 6 bases, with 12 bases between. The CDR3 has 13 amino acids. CDR1 is MNHEY, CDR2 SMNVEV, per germline (reference sequence). The CDR3 DNA sequence: TGTGCCAGCAGGAGGGGTAACGGTCAGCCCCAGCATTTT. Its translation: CASRRGNGQPQHF.

V usage is TRBV7-3 and J usage is TRBJ2-1; D may be TRBD2 (5 bases). Trimming stripped 3 bases from V and 9 bases from J, with 9 bases between. The length of the CDR3 is 12 residues. Germline CDR1 is SGHTA and CDR2 is FQGTGA. In nucleotides, the CDR3 is TGTGCCAGCAGCTTGAGGGAAGGTGAGCAGTTCTTC. Amino acids: CASSLREGEQFF. Full variable domain (remainder filled in from reference TRBV7-3 and TRBJ2-1): GAGVSQTPSNKVTEKGKYVELRCDPISGHTALYWYRQSLGQGPEFLIYFQGTGAADDSGLPNDRFFAVRPEGSVSTLKIQRTERGDSAVYLCASSLREGEQFFGPGTRLTVL.

The rearrangement links TRBV4-1 to TRBJ1-5, with TRBD1 as a possible D gene (5 bases). Germline-derived CDR1 and CDR2 are MGHRA and YSYEKL. The CDR3 totals 16 residues. Trimming removed 2 bases from V and 6 bases from J, with 17 bases in between. CDR3 residues: CASSQSGAQSSQPQHF. The CDR3 DNA reads as TGCGCCAGCAGCCAAAGTGGGGCGCAATCCAGTCAGCCCCAGCATTTT.

This chain connects TRBV7-2 to TRBJ1-2; D is undetermined. Trimming removed 6 bases at V and 0 bases at J, with 8 bases between. In germline, CDR1 is SGHTA, CDR2 FQGNSA. The CDR3 is 13 amino acids. CDR3 DNA sequence: TGTGCCAGCAGTCCAGAAGCTAACTATGGCTACACCTTC. This encodes CASSPEANYGYTF.

The chain uses TRBV7-2 and TRBJ2-7; D gene unclear. This CDR3 comprises 12 residues. Germline CDR1 SGHTA, CDR2 FQGNSA. The V and J ends lost 1 base and 4 bases respectively, with 5 bases between them. The CDR3 DNA follows: TGTGCCAGCAGCTTAGGGCAGTACGAGCAGTACTTC. Translation gives CASSLGQYEQYF.

V and J are TRBV6-5 and TRBJ1-2, with 10 bases aligning to TRBD1. Germline V gene sequence: CDR1 MNHEY, CDR2 SVGAGI. The CDR3 contains 14 residues. Unmatched junction bases numbered 1, after V lost 2 bases and J lost 4 bases. The CDR3 reads CASSYRTGGYGYTF. In DNA form, the CDR3 reads TGTGCCAGCAGTTACAGGACAGGGGGCTATGGCTACACCTTC.

In its sample, this clone was seen many times. The V and J genes are TRBV10-2 and TRBJ2-7; 7 bases agree with TRBD2. The CDR3 has 13 amino acids. Germline loops: CDR1 WSHSY, CDR2 SAAADI. Trimming removed 5 bases from V and 6 bases from J; junction bases left unmatched: 7. The chain's CDR3 is CASSPSSSGEQYF. As DNA, the CDR3 is TGCGCCAGCAGTCCCTCCTCTAGCGGCGAGCAGTACTTC.

This clone was detected a few times. The chain joins TRBV27 to TRBJ1-1; 7 bases fit TRBD1. Germline V gives CDR1 MNHEY, CDR2 SMNVEV (reference sequence). J was trimmed by 4 bases and V by 3 bases; bases with no gene match: 5. The CDR3 is made up of 14 amino acids. This CDR3 is CASSFEGARTEAFF. The CDR3 DNA reads as TGTGCCAGCAGTTTCGAGGGGGCGCGCACTGAAGCTTTCTTT.

The chain joins TRBV7-8 to TRBJ2-7, with D possibly TRBD2 on 5 matching bases. Per germline, CDR1 SGHVS and CDR2 FQNEAQ. This CDR3 is built from 15 residues. V shed 5 bases and J shed 3 bases, with 17 bases lying between them. The CDR3 DNA reads TGTGCCAGCAGCCCCCAGAGGGCTACGGACTACGAGCAGTACTTC. This translates into CASSPQRATDYEQYF.

In this sample, this clone turned up a few times. The gene calls are TRBV7-8 and TRBJ2-7; the match to TRBD2 covers 11 bases. The CDR3 has 15 amino acids. From germline, CDR1 is SGHVS and CDR2 FQNEAQ. Trimming removed 4 bases from V and 4 bases from J; junction bases left unmatched: 6. The CDR3, as DNA: TGTGCCAGCAGCTCTAGGAGACTAGCGGGATACGAGCAGTACTTC. As protein: CASSSRRLAGYEQYF.

The chain employs TRBV28 and TRBJ2-7; 8 bases agree with TRBD1. CDR3 size: 12 residues. J was trimmed by 10 bases and V by 6 bases; bases with no gene match: 8. Germline-derived CDR1 and CDR2 are MDHEN and SYDVKM. CDR3 residues: CASRSGQGIQYF. The CDR3, as DNA: TGTGCCAGCAGAAGCGGACAGGGTATTCAGTACTTC.

The V and J genes are TRBV7-9 and TRBJ1-1; 8 nucleotides agree with TRBD1. CDR3 length equals 12 residues. Germline V gene data show CDR1 as SEHNR and CDR2 as FQNEAQ (reference sequence). The junction had 4 bases not matched to a gene; V was cut back by 3 bases and J by 10 bases. The DNA for the CDR3 is TGTGCCAGCAGCTTCGGACAGGGTGTAGCTTTCTTT. This sequence encodes CASSFGQGVAFF.

The chain links TRBV29-1 to TRBJ2-2; 9 bases fit TRBD2. This CDR3 is 13 amino acids long. Germline V CDR1 and CDR2: SQVTM, ANQGSEA. The CDR3 nucleotides are TGCAGTCATGCGGCGGGAGGGGCCGGGGAGCTGTTTTTT. It specifies CSHAAGGAGELFF.

The V gene is TRBV19, the J gene TRBJ1-2; D gene ambiguous. With 1 base removed from V and 8 bases from J, the gap between germline ends came to 11 bases. This CDR3 has 13 residues. CDR1 and CDR2 from the germline V gene are LNHDA and SQIVND (reference sequence). The CDR3 nucleotides are TGTGCCAGTAGTATAGGGGCCCCGATCGGCTACACCTTC. Translation gives CASSIGAPIGYTF.

The chain links TRBV2 to TRBJ1-2; D uncertain. This CDR3 has 11 residues. CDR1 is SNHLY and CDR2 is FYNNEI in the germline V gene. The V and J ends lost 8 bases and 3 bases respectively, with 7 bases between them. CDR3 bases: TGTGCCAGCGGTAGGGACTATGGCTACACCTTC. Its protein product is CASGRDYGYTF.

The chain uses TRBV28 and TRBJ1-2; TRBD1 aligns across 8 bases. Germline lookup yields CDR1 MDHEN and CDR2 SYDVKM. There are 16 residues in the CDR3. Losses at the gene ends were 4 bases for V and 7 bases for J; bases not matched to a gene: 14. CDR3: CASSSAVGQGALGYTF. CDR3 in DNA: TGTGCCAGCAGTTCGGCGGTTGGGCAGGGGGCTCTTGGCTACACCTTC.

The chain employs TRBV11-2 and TRBJ2-2; the D gene is possibly TRBD1 (7 bases). This CDR3 is 17 amino acids long. Per the germline V gene, CDR1 is SGHAT and CDR2 is FQNNGV. Trimming took 6 bases from V and 0 from J, leaving 17 bases between them. CDR3 protein: CASRPVRGVPNTGELFF. The CDR3 region has the DNA TGTGCCAGCAGACCCGTCAGGGGGGTTCCGAACACCGGGGAGCTGTTTTTT. Full variable domain (outside the CDR3, taken from reference TRBV11-2 and TRBJ2-2): EAGVAQSPRYKIIEKRQSVAFWCNPISGHATLYWYQQILGQGPKLLIQFQNNGVVDDSQLPKDRFSAERLKGVDSTLKIQPAKLEDSAVYLCASRPVRGVPNTGELFFGEGSRLTVL.